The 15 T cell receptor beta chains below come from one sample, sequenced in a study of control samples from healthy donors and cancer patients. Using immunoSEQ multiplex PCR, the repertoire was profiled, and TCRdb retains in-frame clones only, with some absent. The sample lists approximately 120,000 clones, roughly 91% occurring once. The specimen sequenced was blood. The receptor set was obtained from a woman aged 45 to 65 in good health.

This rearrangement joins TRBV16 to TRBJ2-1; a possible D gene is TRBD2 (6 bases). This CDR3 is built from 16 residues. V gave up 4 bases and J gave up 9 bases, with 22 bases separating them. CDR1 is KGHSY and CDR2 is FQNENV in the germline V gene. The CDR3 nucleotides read TGTGCCAGCAGCCCCCAGGGCGGGGTGAGGGCTGGTGAGCAGTTCTTC. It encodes CASSPQGGVRAGEQFF.

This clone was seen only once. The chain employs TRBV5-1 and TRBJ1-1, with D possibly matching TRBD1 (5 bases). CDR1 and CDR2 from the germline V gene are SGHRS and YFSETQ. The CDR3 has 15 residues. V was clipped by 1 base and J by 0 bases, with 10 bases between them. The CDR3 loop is CASSLKWGVNTEAFF. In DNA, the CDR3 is TGCGCCAGCAGCTTGAAGTGGGGCGTGAACACTGAAGCTTTCTTT.

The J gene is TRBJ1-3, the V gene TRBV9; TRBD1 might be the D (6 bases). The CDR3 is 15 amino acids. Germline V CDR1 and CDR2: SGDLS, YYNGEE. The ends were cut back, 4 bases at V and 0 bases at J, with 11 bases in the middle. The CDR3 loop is CASSSRDNSGNTIYF. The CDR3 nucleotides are TGTGCCAGCAGCTCCCGGGACAACTCTGGAAACACCATATATTTT. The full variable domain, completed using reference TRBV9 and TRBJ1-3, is DSGVTQTPKHLITATGQRVTLRCSPRSGDLSVYWYQQSLDQGLQFLIQYYNGEERAKGNILERFSAQQFPDLHSELNLSSLELGDSALYFCASSSRDNSGNTIYFGEGSWLTVV.

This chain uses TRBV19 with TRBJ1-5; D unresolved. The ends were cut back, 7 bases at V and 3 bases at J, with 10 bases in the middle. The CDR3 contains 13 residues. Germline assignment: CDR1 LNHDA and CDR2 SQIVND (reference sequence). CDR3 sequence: CASNVRLNQPQHF. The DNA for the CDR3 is TGTGCCAGTAACGTAAGGCTCAATCAGCCCCAGCATTTT.

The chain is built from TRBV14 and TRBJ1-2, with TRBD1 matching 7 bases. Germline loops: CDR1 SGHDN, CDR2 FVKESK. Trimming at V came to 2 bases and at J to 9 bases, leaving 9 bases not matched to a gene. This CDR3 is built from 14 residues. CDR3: CASSQYRGTLSYTF. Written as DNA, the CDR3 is TGTGCCAGCAGCCAATACAGGGGTACCTTAAGCTACACCTTC.

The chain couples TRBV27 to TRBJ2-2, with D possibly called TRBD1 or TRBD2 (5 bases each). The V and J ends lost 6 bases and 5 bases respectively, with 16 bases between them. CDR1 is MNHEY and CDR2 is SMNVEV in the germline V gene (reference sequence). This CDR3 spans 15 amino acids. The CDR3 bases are TGTGCCAGCAGATGGGACGGGGTTTTGACCGGGGAGCTGTTTTTT. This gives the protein CASRWDGVLTGELFF.

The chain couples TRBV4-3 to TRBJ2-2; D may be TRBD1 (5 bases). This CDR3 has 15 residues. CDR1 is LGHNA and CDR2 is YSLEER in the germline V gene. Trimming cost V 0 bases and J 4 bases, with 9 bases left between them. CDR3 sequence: CASSQDRQLTGELFF. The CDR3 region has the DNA TGCGCCAGCAGCCAAGATCGACAGCTCACCGGGGAGCTGTTTTTT.

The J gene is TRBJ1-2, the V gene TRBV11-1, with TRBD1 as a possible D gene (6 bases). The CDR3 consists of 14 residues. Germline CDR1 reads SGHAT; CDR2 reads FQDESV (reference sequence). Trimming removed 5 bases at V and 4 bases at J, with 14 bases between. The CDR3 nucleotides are TGTGCCAGCAGCCCAAATGGACAGCGCTATGGCTACACCTTC. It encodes CASSPNGQRYGYTF. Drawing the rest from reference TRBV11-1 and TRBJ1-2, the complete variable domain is EAEVAQSPRYKITEKSQAVAFWCDPISGHATLYWYRQILGQGPELLVQFQDESVVDDSQLPKDRFSAERLKGVDSTLKIQPAELGDSAMYLCASSPNGQRYGYTFGSGTRLTVV.

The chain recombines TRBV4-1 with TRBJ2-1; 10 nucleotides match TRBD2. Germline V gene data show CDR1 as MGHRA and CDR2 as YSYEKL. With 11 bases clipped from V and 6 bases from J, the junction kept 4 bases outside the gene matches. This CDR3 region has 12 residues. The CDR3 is CASSGSRNEQFF. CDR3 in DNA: TGCGCCTCTAGCGGGAGCCGCAATGAGCAGTTCTTC.

The DNA of the CDR3 is TGCGCCAGCAGTTATTCCCCCGCGCTCGATACGCAGTATTTT. Protein: CASSYSPALDTQYF. This chain links TRBV5-1 with TRBJ2-3; D unclear. Germline lookup yields CDR1 SGHRS and CDR2 YFSETQ. There are 14 residues in the CDR3. V lost 5 bases, J lost 6 bases, and 16 bases lay in between.

CDR3 coding DNA: TGTGCCACCAGCAAGGGGACAGGGATATCGGGGAGTGAAAAACTGTTTTTT. This sequence encodes CATSKGTGISGSEKLFF. The chain is built from TRBV24-1 and TRBJ1-4, with 9 nucleotides matching TRBD1. CDR1 and CDR2 (germline): KGHDR, SFDVKD. There are 17 residues in the CDR3. The trim removed 7 bases at V and 7 bases at J, leaving 15 bases unmatched.

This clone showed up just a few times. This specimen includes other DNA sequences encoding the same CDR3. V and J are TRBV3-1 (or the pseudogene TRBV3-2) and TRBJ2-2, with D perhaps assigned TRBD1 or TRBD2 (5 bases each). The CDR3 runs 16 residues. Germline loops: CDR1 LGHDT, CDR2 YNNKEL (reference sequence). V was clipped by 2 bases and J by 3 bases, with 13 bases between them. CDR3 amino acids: CASSQWGSRDTGELFF. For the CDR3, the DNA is TGTGCCAGCAGCCAATGGGGGTCCCGGGACACCGGGGAGCTGTTTTTT.

The CDR3 DNA sequence: TGCGCCAGCGCATCGAGCAGAGCGTCATACGAGCAGTACGTC. This sequence encodes CASASSRASYEQYV. V is TRBV10-2 and J is TRBJ2-7; D gene ambiguous. Germline CDR1 and CDR2: WSHSY and SAAADI. The CDR3 length is 14 residues. The V end lost 8 bases, the J end lost 4 bases, and 18 bases lay between the germline ends.

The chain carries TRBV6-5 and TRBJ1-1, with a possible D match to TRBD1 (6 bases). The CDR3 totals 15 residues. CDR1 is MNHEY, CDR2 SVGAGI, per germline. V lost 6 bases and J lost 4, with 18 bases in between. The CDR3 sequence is CASSFRLGAPTEAFF. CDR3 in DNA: TGTGCCAGCAGCTTCCGGCTGGGGGCGCCCACTGAAGCTTTCTTT.

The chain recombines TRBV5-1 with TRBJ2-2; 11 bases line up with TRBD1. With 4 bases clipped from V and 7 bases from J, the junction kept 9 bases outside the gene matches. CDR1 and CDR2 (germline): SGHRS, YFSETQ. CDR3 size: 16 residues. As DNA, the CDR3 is TGCGCCAGCAGCGCAGGACAGGGGGCGTTGGGCGGGGAGCTGTTTTTT. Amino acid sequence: CASSAGQGALGGELFF. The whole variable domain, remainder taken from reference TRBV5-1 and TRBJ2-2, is KAGVTQTPRYLIKTRGQQVTLSCSPISGHRSVSWYQQTPGQGLQFLFEYFSETQRNKGNFPGRFSGRQFSNSRSEMNVSTLELGDSALYLCASSAGQGALGGELFFGEGSRLTVL.